The following is a T cell receptor (beta chain) sequence with its context. The data were obtained in a study of shared clonotypes between healthy human individuals. Trimming took 3 bases from V and 2 from J, leaving 14 bases between them. The V gene's germline CDR1 is MDHEN and CDR2 SYDVKM. This CDR3 is built from 17 residues. The data were produced by immunoSEQ multiplex PCR, yet TCRdb's version contains in-frame clones alone and is incomplete. The table records about 820,000 clones, about 92% of them present only once. Only CD45RO-negative cells positively selected for CCR7 counted as naive CD8 cells, so terminally differentiated effector memory CD45RA+ cells were excluded.

The sequence came from a man aged 30 to 39 in good health. Sequencing used naive CD8+ T cells sorted from blood. The chain recombines TRBV28 with TRBJ2-6; perhaps TRBD1 as D (6 bases). In nucleotides, the CDR3 is TGTGCCAGCAGTTTTCTCTCGGACAGTCCTGGGGCCAACGTCCTGACTTTC. Amino acids: CASSFLSDSPGANVLTF.